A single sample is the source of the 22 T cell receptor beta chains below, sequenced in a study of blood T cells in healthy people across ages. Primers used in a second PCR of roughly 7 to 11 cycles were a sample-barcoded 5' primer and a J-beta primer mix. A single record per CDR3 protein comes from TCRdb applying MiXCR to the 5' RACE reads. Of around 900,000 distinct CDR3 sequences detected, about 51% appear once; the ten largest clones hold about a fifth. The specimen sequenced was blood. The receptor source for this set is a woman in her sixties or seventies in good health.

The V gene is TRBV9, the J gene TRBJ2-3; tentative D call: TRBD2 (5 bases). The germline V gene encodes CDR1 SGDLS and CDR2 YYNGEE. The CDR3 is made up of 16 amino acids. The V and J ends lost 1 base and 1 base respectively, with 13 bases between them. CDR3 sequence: CASSVMAVRGTDTQYF. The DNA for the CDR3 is TGTGCCAGCAGCGTAATGGCAGTGAGGGGCACAGATACGCAGTATTTT.

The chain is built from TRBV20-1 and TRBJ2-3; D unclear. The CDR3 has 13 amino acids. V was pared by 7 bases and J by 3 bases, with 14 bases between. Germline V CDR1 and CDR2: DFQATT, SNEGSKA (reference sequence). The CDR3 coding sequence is TGCAGTGAGGGCGGACGGACGACAGATACGCAGTATTTT. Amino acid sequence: CSEGGRTTDTQYF.

Here the CDR3 reads CASSVLEGLGTQYF. In DNA form, the CDR3 reads TGTGCCAGCAGCGTATTGGAGGGACTCGGTACGCAGTATTTT. The chain employs TRBV9 and TRBJ2-3, with a weak D call TRBD2 (6 bases). The CDR3 runs 14 residues. Germline-derived CDR1 and CDR2 are SGDLS and YYNGEE. V was clipped by 1 base and J by 8 bases, with 14 bases between them. The entire variable domain, with the rest obtained from reference TRBV9 and TRBJ2-3, is as follows: DSGVTQTPKHLITATGQRVTLRCSPRSGDLSVYWYQQSLDQGLQFLIQYYNGEERAKGNILERFSAQQFPDLHSELNLSSLELGDSALYFCASSVLEGLGTQYFGPGTRLTVL.

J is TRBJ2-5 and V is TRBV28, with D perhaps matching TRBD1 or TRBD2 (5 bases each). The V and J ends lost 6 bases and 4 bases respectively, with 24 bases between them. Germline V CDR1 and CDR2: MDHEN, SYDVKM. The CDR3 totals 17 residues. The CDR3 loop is CASRPDRLITLLETQYF. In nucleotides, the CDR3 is TGTGCCAGCAGACCCGACAGACTAATCACCCTACTAGAGACCCAGTACTTC.

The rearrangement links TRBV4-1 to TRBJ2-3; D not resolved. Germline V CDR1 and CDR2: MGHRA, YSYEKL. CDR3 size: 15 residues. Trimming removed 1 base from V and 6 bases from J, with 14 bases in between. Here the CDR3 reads CASSQGIVRWDTQYF. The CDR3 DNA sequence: TGCGCCAGCAGCCAAGGAATAGTCCGTTGGGATACGCAGTATTTT.

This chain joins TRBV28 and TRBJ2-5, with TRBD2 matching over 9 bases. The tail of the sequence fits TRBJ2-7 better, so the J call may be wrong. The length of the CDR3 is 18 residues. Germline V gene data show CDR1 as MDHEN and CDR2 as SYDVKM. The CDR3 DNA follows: TGTGCCAGCAGTTTACATCTTGGTCCTAGCGGGATAATCTACGAGCAGTACTTC. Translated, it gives CASSLHLGPSGIIYEQYF.

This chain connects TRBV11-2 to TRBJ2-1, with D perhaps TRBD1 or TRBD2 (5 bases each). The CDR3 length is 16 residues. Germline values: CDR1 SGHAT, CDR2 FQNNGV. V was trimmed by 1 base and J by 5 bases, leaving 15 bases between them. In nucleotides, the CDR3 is TGTGCCAGCAGCTTAGTAGCCAGGGACGGAAACAATGAGCAGTTCTTC. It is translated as CASSLVARDGNNEQFF.

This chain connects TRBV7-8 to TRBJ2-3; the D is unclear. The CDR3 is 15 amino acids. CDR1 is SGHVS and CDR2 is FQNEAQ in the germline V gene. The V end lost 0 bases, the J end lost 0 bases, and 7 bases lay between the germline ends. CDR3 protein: CASSLAPGSTDTQYF. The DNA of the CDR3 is TGTGCCAGCAGCTTAGCGCCCGGGAGCACAGATACGCAGTATTTT.

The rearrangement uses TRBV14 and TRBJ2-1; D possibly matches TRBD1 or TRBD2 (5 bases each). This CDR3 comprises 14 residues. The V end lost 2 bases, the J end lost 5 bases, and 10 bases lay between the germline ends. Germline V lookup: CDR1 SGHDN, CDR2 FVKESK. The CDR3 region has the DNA TGTGCCAGCAGCCAATGGGACGGACACAATGAGCAGTTCTTC. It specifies CASSQWDGHNEQFF.

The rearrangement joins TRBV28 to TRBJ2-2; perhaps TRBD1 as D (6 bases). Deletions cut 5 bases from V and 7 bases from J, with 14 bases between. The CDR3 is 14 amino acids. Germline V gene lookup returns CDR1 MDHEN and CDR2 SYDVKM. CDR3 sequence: CASSLPRGHGELFF. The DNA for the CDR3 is TGTGCCAGCAGTCTTCCCAGGGGCCACGGGGAGCTGTTTTTT.

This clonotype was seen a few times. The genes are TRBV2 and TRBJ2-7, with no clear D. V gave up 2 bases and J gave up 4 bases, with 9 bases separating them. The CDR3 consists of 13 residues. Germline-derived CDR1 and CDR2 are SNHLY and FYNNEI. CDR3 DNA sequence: TGTGCCAGCAGTGAACCCGAGACATACGAGCAGTACTTC. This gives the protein CASSEPETYEQYF.

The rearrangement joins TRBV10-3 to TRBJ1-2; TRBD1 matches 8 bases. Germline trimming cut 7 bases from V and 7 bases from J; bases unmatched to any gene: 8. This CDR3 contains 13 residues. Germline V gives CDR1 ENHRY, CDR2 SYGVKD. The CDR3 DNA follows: TGTGCCATCATGACAGGGGAGGCGGGTGGCTACACCTTC. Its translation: CAIMTGEAGGYTF.

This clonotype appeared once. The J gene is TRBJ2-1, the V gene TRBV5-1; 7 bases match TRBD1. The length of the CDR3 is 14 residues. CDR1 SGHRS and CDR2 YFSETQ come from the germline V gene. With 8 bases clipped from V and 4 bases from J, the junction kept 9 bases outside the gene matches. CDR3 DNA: TGCGCCAGTCTATCGGGACAGAATTACAATGAGCAGTTCTTC. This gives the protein CASLSGQNYNEQFF.

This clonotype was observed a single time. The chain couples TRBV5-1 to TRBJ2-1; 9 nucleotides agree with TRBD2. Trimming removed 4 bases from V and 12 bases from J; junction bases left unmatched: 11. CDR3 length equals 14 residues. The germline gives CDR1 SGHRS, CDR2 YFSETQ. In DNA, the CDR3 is TGCGCCAGCAGCATGACTAGCGGCACAGATACGCAGTTCTTC. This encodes CASSMTSGTDTQFF.

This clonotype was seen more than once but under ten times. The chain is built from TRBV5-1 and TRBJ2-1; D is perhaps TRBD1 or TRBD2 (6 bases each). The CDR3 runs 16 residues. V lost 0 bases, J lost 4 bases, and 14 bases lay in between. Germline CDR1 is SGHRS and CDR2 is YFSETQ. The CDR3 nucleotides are TGCGCCAGCAGCTTGGCGGGGGCTGGGTTGTACAATGAGCAGTTCTTC. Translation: CASSLAGAGLYNEQFF.

CDR3 sequence (DNA): TGTGCTAGTGCCTCAGACGGAAACACAGATACGCAGTATTTT. Protein product: CASASDGNTDTQYF. The chain has TRBV12-5 and TRBJ2-3; D is unclear. There are 14 residues in the CDR3. From germline, CDR1 is LGHNT and CDR2 FRNRAP. V was cut by 7 bases and J by 2 bases, with 13 bases left in between.

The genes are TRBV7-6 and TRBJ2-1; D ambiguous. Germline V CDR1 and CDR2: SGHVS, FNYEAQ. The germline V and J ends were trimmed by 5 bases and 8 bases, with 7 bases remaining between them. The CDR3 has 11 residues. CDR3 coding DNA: TGTGCCAGCAGCCCCTTGGATGAGCAGTTCTTC. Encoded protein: CASSPLDEQFF.

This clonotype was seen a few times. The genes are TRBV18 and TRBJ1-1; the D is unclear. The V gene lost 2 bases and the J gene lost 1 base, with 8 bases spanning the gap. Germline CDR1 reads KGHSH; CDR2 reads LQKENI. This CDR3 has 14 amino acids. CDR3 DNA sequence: TGTGCCAGCTCACCAGTTGCCAGGAACACTGAAGCTTTCTTT. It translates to CASSPVARNTEAFF.

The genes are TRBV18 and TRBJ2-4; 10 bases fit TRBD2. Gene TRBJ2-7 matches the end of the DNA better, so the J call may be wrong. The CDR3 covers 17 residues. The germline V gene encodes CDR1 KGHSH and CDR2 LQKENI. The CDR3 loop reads CASSLRIGLAAAYEQYF. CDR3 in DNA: TGTGCCAGCTCACTTAGAATTGGACTAGCGGCAGCTTACGAGCAGTACTTC.

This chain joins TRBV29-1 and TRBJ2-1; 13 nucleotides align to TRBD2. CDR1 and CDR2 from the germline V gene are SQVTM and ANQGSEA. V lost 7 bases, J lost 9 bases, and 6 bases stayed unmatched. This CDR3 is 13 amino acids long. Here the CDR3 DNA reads TGCAGCGCCGGACTAGCGGGGGATGGTGAGCAGTTCTTC. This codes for CSAGLAGDGEQFF.

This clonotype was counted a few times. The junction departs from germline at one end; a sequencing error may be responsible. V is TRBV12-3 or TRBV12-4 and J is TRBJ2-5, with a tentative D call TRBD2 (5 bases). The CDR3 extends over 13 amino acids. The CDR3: CASSLASLETQYF. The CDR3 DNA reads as TGCGCCAGCAGCCTAGCTTCTTTGGAGACCCAGTACTTC.

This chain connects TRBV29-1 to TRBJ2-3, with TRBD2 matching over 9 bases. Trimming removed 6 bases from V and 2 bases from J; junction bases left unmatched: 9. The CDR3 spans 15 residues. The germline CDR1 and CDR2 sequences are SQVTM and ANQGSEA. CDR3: CSVRGLAGTTDTQYF. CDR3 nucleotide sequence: TGCAGCGTAAGGGGCCTAGCGGGAACCACAGATACGCAGTATTTT.